This TCR beta chain is drawn from a study of CD4+ T cells in melanoma. Study findings and constraints: Reportedly, melanoma neoantigen-specific CD4+ T cells showed varied differentiation states. CD8+ T cell, macrophage and B cell function reportedly correlated with neoantigen-specific CD4+ T cells.

This CDR3 comprises 15 residues. Germline-derived CDR1 and CDR2 are MNHEY and SVGAGI. The V end was cut by 4 bases, the J end by 0 bases, with 12 bases between. With regard to this clone: Its matching antigen is unknown.

Profiling relied on immunoSEQ multiplex PCR, and the TCRdb table lists in-frame clones only, not all of them. Among over 130,000 clones, approximately 91% were seen once, and the ten largest hold 1.5% to 1.7%. The receptor was isolated from a human donor with melanoma. The chain is built from TRBV6-5 and TRBJ1-1; TRBD1 might be the D (5 bases). CDR3 sequence reads: CASSSQGPMNTEAFF. The CDR3 coding sequence is TGTGCCAGCAGTTCCCAGGGTCCCATGAACACTGAAGCTTTCTTT.